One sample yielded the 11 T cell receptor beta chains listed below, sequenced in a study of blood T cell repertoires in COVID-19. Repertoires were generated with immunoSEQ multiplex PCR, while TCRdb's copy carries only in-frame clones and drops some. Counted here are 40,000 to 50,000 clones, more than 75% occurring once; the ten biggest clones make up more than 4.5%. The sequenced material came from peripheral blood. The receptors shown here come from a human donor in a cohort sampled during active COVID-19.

CDR3 nucleotides: TGTGCCAGCAGGGCAGGGTCGGGCAACACCGGGGAGCTGTTTTTT. Its translation is CASRAGSGNTGELFF. The J gene is TRBJ2-2, the V gene TRBV2; tentative D call: TRBD1 (5 bases). The CDR3 sequence is 15 residues long. Looked up from germline, CDR1 is SNHLY and CDR2 is FYNNEI. The V and J ends lost 6 bases and 2 bases respectively, with 13 bases between them.

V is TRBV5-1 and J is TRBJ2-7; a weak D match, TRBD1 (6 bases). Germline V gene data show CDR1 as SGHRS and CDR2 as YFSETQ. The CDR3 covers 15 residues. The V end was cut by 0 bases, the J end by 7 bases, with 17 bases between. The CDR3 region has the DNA TGCGCCAGCAGCTTGGTTCTGGCAGGGGATGAAGAGCAGTACTTC. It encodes CASSLVLAGDEEQYF.

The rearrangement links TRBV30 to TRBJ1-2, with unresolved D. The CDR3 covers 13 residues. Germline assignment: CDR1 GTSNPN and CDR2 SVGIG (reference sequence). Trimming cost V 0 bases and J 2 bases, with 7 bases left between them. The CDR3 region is CAWSVHINYGYTF. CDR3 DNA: TGTGCCTGGAGTGTACACATCAACTATGGCTACACCTTC. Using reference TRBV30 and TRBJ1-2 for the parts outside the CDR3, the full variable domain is SQTIHQWPATLVQPVGSPLSLECTVEGTSNPNLYWYRQAAGRGLQLLFYSVGIGQISSEVPQNLSASRPQDRQFILSSKKLLLSDSGFYLCAWSVHINYGYTFGSGTRLTVV.

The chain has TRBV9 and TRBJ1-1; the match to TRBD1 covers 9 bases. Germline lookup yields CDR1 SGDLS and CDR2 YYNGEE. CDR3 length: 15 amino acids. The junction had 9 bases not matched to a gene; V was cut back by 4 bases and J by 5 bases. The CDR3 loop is CASSSQGTGRTEAFF. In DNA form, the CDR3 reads TGTGCCAGCAGCTCCCAGGGGACAGGGAGGACTGAAGCTTTCTTT.

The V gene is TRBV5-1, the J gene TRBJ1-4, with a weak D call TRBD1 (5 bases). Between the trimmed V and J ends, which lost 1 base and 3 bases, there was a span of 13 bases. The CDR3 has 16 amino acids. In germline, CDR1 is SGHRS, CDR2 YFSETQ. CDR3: CASSLSQGTSNEKLFF. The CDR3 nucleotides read TGCGCCAGCAGCTTGAGTCAGGGCACGTCTAATGAAAAACTGTTTTTT.

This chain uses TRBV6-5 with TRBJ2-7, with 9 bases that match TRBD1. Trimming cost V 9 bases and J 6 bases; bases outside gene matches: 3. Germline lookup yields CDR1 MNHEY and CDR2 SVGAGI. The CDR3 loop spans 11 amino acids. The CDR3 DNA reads TGTGCCAGTGGGGACAGGGCCGAGCAGTACTTC. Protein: CASGDRAEQYF.

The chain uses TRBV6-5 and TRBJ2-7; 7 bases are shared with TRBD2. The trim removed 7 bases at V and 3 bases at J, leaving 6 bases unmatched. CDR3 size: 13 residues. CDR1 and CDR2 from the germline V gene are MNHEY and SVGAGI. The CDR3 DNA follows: TGTGCCAGCAATCCAACTAGCGACTACGAGCAGTACTTC. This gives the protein CASNPTSDYEQYF.

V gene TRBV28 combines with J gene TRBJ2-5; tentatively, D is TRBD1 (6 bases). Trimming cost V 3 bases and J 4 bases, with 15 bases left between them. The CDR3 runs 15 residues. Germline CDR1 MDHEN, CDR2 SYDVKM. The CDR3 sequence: CASSFLQGSAETQYF. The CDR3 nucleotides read TGTGCCAGCAGTTTTTTACAGGGATCGGCAGAGACCCAGTACTTC.

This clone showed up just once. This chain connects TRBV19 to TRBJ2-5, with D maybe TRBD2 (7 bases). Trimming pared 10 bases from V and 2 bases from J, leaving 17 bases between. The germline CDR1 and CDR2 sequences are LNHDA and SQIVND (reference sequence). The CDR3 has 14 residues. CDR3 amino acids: CATGGGGLQETQYF. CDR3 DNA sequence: TGTGCCACCGGGGGAGGGGGACTACAAGAGACCCAGTACTTC.

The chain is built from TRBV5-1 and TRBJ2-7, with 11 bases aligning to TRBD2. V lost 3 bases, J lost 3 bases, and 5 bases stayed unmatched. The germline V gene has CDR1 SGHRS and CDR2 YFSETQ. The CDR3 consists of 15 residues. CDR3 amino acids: CASSSPGLAVYEQYF. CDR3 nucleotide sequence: TGCGCCAGCAGCTCCCCGGGACTAGCGGTCTACGAGCAGTACTTC.

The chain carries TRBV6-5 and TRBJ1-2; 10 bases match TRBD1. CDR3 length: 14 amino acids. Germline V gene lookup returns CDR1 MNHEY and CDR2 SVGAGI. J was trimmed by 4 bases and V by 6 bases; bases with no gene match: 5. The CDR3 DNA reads TGTGCCAGCAGCCCGGACAGGGGGGGCTATGGCTACACCTTC. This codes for CASSPDRGGYGYTF.